The clone carrying this TCR beta chain appeared once. This specimen belongs to a study of blood T cell repertoires in COVID-19. Study in general: Both acute and convalescent COVID-19 samples were obtained from the United States, Italy and Spain.

Per the germline V gene, CDR1 is SGDLS and CDR2 is YYNGEE. Deletions cut 3 bases from V and 1 base from J, with 10 bases between. The CDR3 length is 14 residues. Authors' analysis steps: Amplification of reference gene primers was used by the study to estimate nucleated cell counts. The method was immunoSEQ multiplex PCR; TCRdb's version includes in-frame clones alone and lacks a portion of them. That table is the source of V, J and clone size, and D and trimming were worked out from the DNA. The sample lists 130,000 to 150,000 clones, 70% to 90% occurring once. The TCR originated in a man between 65 and 80 years old with acute or convalescent COVID-19. The sequenced sample was peripheral blood. The chain carries TRBV9 and TRBJ1-1; D might be TRBD1 (5 bases). The CDR3 here is CASSAQGGNTEAFF. The CDR3 DNA follows: TGTGCCAGCAGCGCCCAGGGAGGGAACACTGAAGCTTTCTTT. The whole variable domain, remainder taken from reference TRBV9 and TRBJ1-1, is DSGVTQTPKHLITATGQRVTLRCSPRSGDLSVYWYQQSLDQGLQFLIQYYNGEERAKGNILERFSAQQFPDLHSELNLSSLELGDSALYFCASSAQGGNTEAFFGQGTRLTVV.